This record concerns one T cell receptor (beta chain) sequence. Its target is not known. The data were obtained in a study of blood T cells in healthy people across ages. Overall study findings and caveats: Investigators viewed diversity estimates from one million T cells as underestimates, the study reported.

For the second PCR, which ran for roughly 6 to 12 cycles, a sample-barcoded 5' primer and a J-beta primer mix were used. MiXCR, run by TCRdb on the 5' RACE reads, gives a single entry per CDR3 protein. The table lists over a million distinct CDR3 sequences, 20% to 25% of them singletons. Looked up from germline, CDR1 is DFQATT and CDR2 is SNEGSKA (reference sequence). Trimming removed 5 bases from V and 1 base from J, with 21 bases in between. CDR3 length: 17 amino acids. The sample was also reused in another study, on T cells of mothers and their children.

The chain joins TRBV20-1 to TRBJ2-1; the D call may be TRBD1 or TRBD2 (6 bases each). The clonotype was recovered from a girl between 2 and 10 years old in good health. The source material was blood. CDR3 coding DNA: TGCAGTGCTCTACCCTACGCGGGACAAGGGTCCTACAATGAGCAGTTCTTC. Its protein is CSALPYAGQGSYNEQFF.